This passage covers 21 T cell receptor beta chains from one sample sequenced in a study of T cells in Graves' hyperthyroidism and ophthalmopathy. Amplification targeted TCR beta CDR3 regions from RNA transcripts. First-round RT-PCR with HTBI primers amplified the TCR CDR3 region. MiXCR, run by TCRdb on the multiplex PCR reads, gives a single entry per CDR3 protein. The data hold around 600,000 distinct CDR3 sequences, with roughly 16% observed a single time. Sequenced input: blood. The receptors were gathered from a woman in her 40s with Graves' ophthalmopathy.

This clonotype was observed many times. The chain carries TRBV11-2 and TRBJ1-1; D not certain. Trimming took 0 bases from V and 5 from J, leaving 10 bases between them. The germline CDR1 and CDR2 sequences are SGHAT and FQNNGV. The CDR3 runs to 14 residues. The CDR3 sequence is CASSLDPWRTEAFF. The CDR3 bases are TGTGCCAGCAGCTTAGACCCTTGGCGGACTGAAGCTTTCTTT.

To note about this clonotype: A much bigger clone sits one base away, suggesting this may be a read error. As the CDR3 is not closed by the conserved phenylalanine or tryptophan, this likely results from a read error. The V gene is TRBV5-1, the J gene TRBJ1-6, with D perhaps matching TRBD1 (5 bases). Trimming shortened V by 6 bases and J by 10 bases, and 14 bases separated the two germline ends. The CDR3 runs to 13 residues. Germline V lookup: CDR1 SGHRS, CDR2 YFSETQ. The CDR3 region is CASKDKEGSPLHL. In DNA, the CDR3 is TGCGCCAGCAAGGACAAGGAAGGATCACCCCTCCACCTT.

This clonotype has ten or more counts. One junction end disagrees with the germline gene, perhaps due to a read error. The chain carries TRBV11-2 and TRBJ2-7; no reliable D call. There are 14 residues in the CDR3. CDR1 and CDR2 (germline): SGHAT, FQNNGV. The CDR3 bases are TGTGCCAGCAGCTTAAGGGTCCCCTCCGACGAGCAGTACTTC. Amino acid sequence: CASSLRVPSDEQYF.

With respect to this clonotype: This may be a read error, as it is one base from a much larger clone. The V gene is TRBV11-2, the J gene TRBJ2-3; the match to TRBD2 covers 10 bases. The CDR3 contains 17 residues. CDR1 SGHAT and CDR2 FQNNGV come from the germline V gene. V was pared by 5 bases and J by 4 bases, with 12 bases of the junction left unmatched. CDR3 DNA sequence: TGTGCCAGCAGCCTACAATTATCAGCGGGAGGGGCAGATACGCAGTATTTT. This encodes CASSLQLSAGGADTQYF.

The table lists this clonotype with a few counts. The genes are TRBV27 and TRBJ2-7; no firm D call. The CDR3 is 15 residues long. Germline V gene sequence: CDR1 MNHEY, CDR2 SMNVEV (reference sequence). V dropped 5 bases and J dropped 7 bases, with 21 bases sitting between them. The CDR3 loop reads CASSVSRVEVGEQYF. Written as DNA, the CDR3 is TGTGCCAGCAGTGTCTCCCGGGTTGAGGTGGGAGAGCAGTACTTC.

This clonotype was counted ten times or more. This chain joins TRBV20-1 and TRBJ1-1, with TRBD1 as a possible D gene (6 bases). V was trimmed by 6 bases and J by 3 bases, leaving 14 bases between them. The CDR3 is made up of 13 amino acids. CDR1 is DFQATT and CDR2 is SNEGSKA in the germline V gene (reference sequence). The CDR3 spells CSAGGLSHTEAFF. The CDR3, as DNA: TGCAGTGCCGGGGGCCTCTCTCACACTGAAGCTTTCTTT.

The gene calls are TRBV5-4 and TRBJ2-5, with TRBD2 matching 9 bases. The junction had 9 bases not matched to a gene; V was cut back by 4 bases and J by 5 bases. Per the germline V gene, CDR1 is SGHNT and CDR2 is YYREEE (reference sequence). This CDR3 is 15 amino acids long. In nucleotides, the CDR3 is TGTGCCAGCAGCCTCCGGTCTAGCGGGGTGGAGACCCAGTACTTC. It yields the protein CASSLRSSGVETQYF.

There are many counts of this clonotype. CDR3 nucleotides: TGCAGTGCTATTACTAGCGGGAGGGCCAACAATGAGCAGTTCTTC. Translated: CSAITSGRANNEQFF. The chain couples TRBV20-1 to TRBJ2-1, with TRBD2 matching 13 bases. The CDR3 length is 15 residues. Per germline, CDR1 DFQATT and CDR2 SNEGSKA (reference sequence). J was trimmed by 5 bases and V by 4 bases; bases with no gene match: 5.

The J gene is TRBJ1-5, the V gene TRBV18; D uncertain. CDR1 and CDR2 (germline): KGHSH, LQKENI. The CDR3 runs to 13 residues. V shed 6 bases and J shed 6 bases, with 12 bases lying between them. The CDR3 nucleotides are TGTGCCAGCTCCCCCCCTCATGGTCAGCCCCAGCATTTT. Translating gives CASSPPHGQPQHF.

This clonotype was seen repeatedly, ten times or more. The V call is TRBV3-1, the J call TRBJ2-7; 10 positions match TRBD2. The trim removed 4 bases at V and 6 bases at J, leaving 6 bases unmatched. Germline CDR1 is LGHDT and CDR2 is YNNKEL (reference sequence). The CDR3 has 14 amino acids. CDR3 region: CASSLAGGAGEQYF. The CDR3 DNA sequence: TGTGCCAGCAGCCTAGCGGGAGGTGCGGGCGAGCAGTACTTC.

This sequence joins TRBV5-6 and TRBJ2-7; 10 bases agree with TRBD1. J was trimmed by 7 bases and V by 5 bases; bases with no gene match: 15. Germline CDR1 is SGHDT and CDR2 is YYEEEE. The CDR3 covers 16 residues. As DNA, the CDR3 is TGTGCCAGCAGACGGAATCCGACAGGGGGCTCGGGAGAGCAGTACTTC. Translating it yields CASRRNPTGGSGEQYF.

In its sample, this clonotype was seen many times. The V gene is TRBV30, the J gene TRBJ2-5, with 8 bases fitting TRBD1. J was trimmed by 5 bases and V by 0 bases; bases with no gene match: 2. In germline, CDR1 is GTSNPN, CDR2 SVGIG (reference sequence). The CDR3 runs 13 residues. CDR3 sequence: CAWSVRTGETQYF. CDR3 nucleotide sequence: TGTGCCTGGAGTGTAAGGACAGGGGAGACCCAGTACTTC.

The chain recombines TRBV27 with TRBJ1-5; D is ambiguous. V lost 4 bases and J lost 2, with 6 bases in between. Germline V gives CDR1 MNHEY, CDR2 SMNVEV (reference sequence). This CDR3 comprises 13 residues. The CDR3 protein is CASSYTGNQPQHF. CDR3 nucleotide sequence: TGTGCCAGCAGTTATACGGGCAATCAGCCCCAGCATTTT.

This clonotype was picked up a small number of times. This sequence joins TRBV6-1 and TRBJ2-1; D gene unclear. V shed 5 bases and J shed 0 bases, with 8 bases lying between them. From germline, CDR1 is MNHNS and CDR2 SASEGT. This CDR3 has 14 amino acids. The CDR3 DNA follows: TGTGCCAGCAGTTTCTGGCGCTCCTACAATGAGCAGTTCTTC. Its protein is CASSFWRSYNEQFF.

In its sample, this clonotype was seen a few times. The chain joins TRBV30 to TRBJ2-3; no firm D call. Per the germline V gene, CDR1 is GTSNPN and CDR2 is SVGIG (reference sequence). V was cut by 2 bases and J by 4 bases, with 10 bases left in between. CDR3 size: 13 residues. The CDR3, as DNA: TGTGCCTGGAGTATCCGGTGGGCAGATACGCAGTATTTT. Its translation: CAWSIRWADTQYF.

Written as DNA, the CDR3 is TGTGCCAGCAGCCAAGTCGGAGAAAATGAAAAACTGTTTTTT. Amino acids: CASSQVGENEKLFF. This chain links TRBV3-1 with TRBJ1-4; D is uncertain. V gave up 1 base and J gave up 5 bases, with 8 bases separating them. Per the germline V gene, CDR1 is LGHDT and CDR2 is YNNKEL (reference sequence). This CDR3 is 14 amino acids long.

This chain links TRBV12-3 or TRBV12-4 with TRBJ2-5, with 10 bases matching TRBD1. The CDR3 runs to 16 residues. After removal of 6 bases from V and 4 bases from J, the junction contained 11 bases not matched to a gene. The DNA for the CDR3 is TGTGCCAGCAGACGGACAGGGGGTGCGGGAGCAGAGACCCAGTACTTC. This translates into CASRRTGGAGAETQYF.

CDR3 nucleotides: TGTGCCAGCAGTTACGGCGGGAGCGGCGAGCAGTACTTC. This gives the protein CASSYGGSGEQYF. V and J are TRBV6-6 and TRBJ2-7, with TRBD2 identical over 7 bases. After removal of 2 bases from V and 6 bases from J, the junction contained 4 bases not matched to a gene. Germline CDR1 reads MNHNY; CDR2 reads SVGAGI (reference sequence). There are 13 residues in the CDR3.

The chain joins TRBV19 to TRBJ2-2; 9 nucleotides align to TRBD1. V was clipped by 5 bases and J by 5 bases; unmatched bases: 15. The CDR3 totals 18 residues. Germline values: CDR1 LNHDA, CDR2 SQIVND (reference sequence). The DNA for the CDR3 is TGTGCCAGTAGTGCCCGAAACCGGGACAGGGAGCGAACCGGGGAGCTGTTTTTT. Amino acid sequence: CASSARNRDRERTGELFF.

The chain combines TRBV4-3 with TRBJ2-3, with D perhaps matching TRBD2 (6 bases). Germline values: CDR1 LGHNA, CDR2 YSLEER. This CDR3 spans 17 amino acids. Between the trimmed V and J ends, which lost 0 bases and 5 bases, there was a span of 18 bases. CDR3 DNA: TGCGCCAGCAGCCAAGATCACGGGAGAAAATGGGGAGATACGCAGTATTTT. Translation gives CASSQDHGRKWGDTQYF.

Remarks on this clonotype: Possible read error: a much larger clone is one base away. CDR3 in amino acids: CASPSEGLKSTEAFF. The CDR3 bases are TGTGCCTCCCCCTCTGAGGGGCTCAAATCCACTGAAGCTTTCTTT. The V gene is TRBV30, the J gene TRBJ1-1; the D gene is possibly TRBD1 (5 bases). CDR3 length equals 15 residues. From germline, CDR1 is GTSNPN and CDR2 SVGIG (reference sequence). The V gene lost 7 bases and the J gene lost 4 bases, with 22 bases spanning the gap.